This T cell receptor (beta chain) was found in a study of T cell changes during pregnancy in multiple sclerosis. Sequencing was performed with immunoSEQ multiplex PCR; in TCRdb, only in-frame clones are kept and a portion is missing. This sample has tens of thousands of clones, with 88% found just once. Concerning this clone: Germline is not matched at one junction end, which may reflect a read error. Other DNA sequences of this sample code for an identical CDR3.

This CDR3 has 13 residues. Germline V gene sequence: CDR1 SGHVS, CDR2 FNYEAQ. The clonotype originates from a female donor with multiple sclerosis, enrolled in a pregnancy study. The sample in question was peripheral blood, obtained in the first trimester of pregnancy. This rearrangement joins TRBV7-6 to TRBJ1-1; D is unresolved. DNA of the CDR3: TGTGCCAGTAGCTTCGAGGGAAACACTGAAGCTTTCTTT. Protein: CASSFEGNTEAFF.